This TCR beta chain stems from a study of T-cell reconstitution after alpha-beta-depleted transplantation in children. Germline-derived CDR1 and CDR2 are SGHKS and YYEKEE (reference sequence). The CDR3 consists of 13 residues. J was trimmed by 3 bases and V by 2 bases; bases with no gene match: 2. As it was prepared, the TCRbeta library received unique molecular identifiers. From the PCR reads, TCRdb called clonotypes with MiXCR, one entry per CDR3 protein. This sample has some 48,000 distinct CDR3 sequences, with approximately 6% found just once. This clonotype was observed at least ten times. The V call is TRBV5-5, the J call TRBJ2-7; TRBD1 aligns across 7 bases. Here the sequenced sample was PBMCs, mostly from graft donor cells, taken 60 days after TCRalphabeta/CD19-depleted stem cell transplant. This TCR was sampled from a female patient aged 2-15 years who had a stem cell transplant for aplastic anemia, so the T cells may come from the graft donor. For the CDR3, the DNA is TGTGCCAGCAGCTTAAGGGGGCTCTACGAGCAGTACTTC. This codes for CASSLRGLYEQYF.